These 9 T cell receptor beta chains were all obtained from the same sample, sequenced in a study of T cell repertoires in cytomegalovirus infection. No antigens are known for them. TCRdb re-derived calls from the reads in MiXCR, one entry per CDR3 protein. The table lists a few hundred thousand distinct CDR3 sequences, about 40% of them singletons, with around 46% in the top ten. The material sequenced was cultured PBMCs, taken from culture after CMV antigen stimulation. The receptor source for this set is a human donor in good health (CMV status not recorded). Some clones in this sample may be carry-over from other donors' samples.

The sample holds a few counts of this clonotype. The chain has TRBV28 and TRBJ2-1, with D uncertain. CDR1 and CDR2 (germline): MDHEN, SYDVKM. The CDR3 has 11 amino acids. The V end lost 7 bases, the J end lost 9 bases, and 10 bases lay between the germline ends. The CDR3 protein is CASTTATEQFF. In nucleotides, the CDR3 is TGTGCCAGCACAACAGCCACTGAGCAGTTCTTC.

The rearrangement joins TRBV6-1 to TRBJ2-3, with D possibly called TRBD1 or TRBD2 (5 bases each). The CDR3 spans 15 residues. Trimming took off 5 bases at V and 4 bases at J, with 16 bases between the two ends. The germline CDR1 and CDR2 sequences are MNHNS and SASEGT. Here the CDR3 DNA reads TGTGCCAGCAGTCCGCCGGGACCCCATGCAGATACGCAGTATTTT. This encodes CASSPPGPHADTQYF.

This clonotype was observed a handful of times. The gene calls are TRBV6-1 and TRBJ1-4; D possibly corresponds to TRBD1 (5 bases). Trimming took off 6 bases at V and 7 bases at J, with 12 bases between the two ends. The CDR3 sequence is 13 residues long. Germline loops: CDR1 MNHNS, CDR2 SASEGT. The CDR3 sequence: CASSYRRTEKLFF. The CDR3 region has the DNA TGTGCCAGCAGCTACAGGAGGACTGAAAAACTGTTTTTT.

On this clonotype itself: This may be a read error, as it is one base from a much larger clone. The chain carries TRBV7-2 and TRBJ2-7, with 10 nucleotides matching TRBD2. Germline values: CDR1 SGHTA, CDR2 FQGNSA. The CDR3 runs 15 residues. DNA of the CDR3: TGTGCCAGCAGCCAAGTAGCGGGAGGCGGCTACGATCAGTACTTC. It yields the protein CASSQVAGGGYDQYF.

This chain's CDR3 is CATKGGPQETQYF. DNA of the CDR3: TGTGCCACCAAGGGGGGGCCTCAAGAGACCCAGTACTTC. The gene calls are TRBV6-6 and TRBJ2-5; TRBD2 is a possible D gene (7 bases). With 10 bases removed from V and 2 bases from J, the gap between germline ends came to 14 bases. The germline V gene encodes CDR1 MNHNY and CDR2 SVGAGI (reference sequence). The CDR3 extends over 13 amino acids.

The chain recombines TRBV7-8 with TRBJ1-6, with D unresolved. Trimming shortened V by 4 bases and J by 3 bases, and 7 bases separated the two germline ends. The CDR3 consists of 14 residues. Germline V gene lookup returns CDR1 SGHVS and CDR2 FQNEAQ. The chain's CDR3 is CASSWEVYNSPLHF. CDR3 sequence (DNA): TGTGCCAGCAGCTGGGAAGTCTATAATTCACCCCTCCACTTT.

This clonotype was seen a single time. A much larger clone differs from this one at a single base, so this may be a read error. The chain employs TRBV14 and TRBJ2-1, with 14 bases fitting TRBD2. Germline-derived CDR1 and CDR2 are SGHDN and FVKESK. The V and J ends lost 4 bases and 6 bases, in that order; junction bases with no gene match: 5. This CDR3 region has 16 residues. Here the CDR3 DNA reads TGTGCCAGCAGCCCGCTGGGACTAGCGGGGGTCAATGAGCAGTTCTTC. It translates to CASSPLGLAGVNEQFF.

This clonotype was counted many times. The rearrangement links TRBV7-2 to TRBJ1-4; a weak D match, TRBD1 (6 bases). The CDR3 is made up of 12 amino acids. V dropped 5 bases and J dropped 8 bases, with 9 bases sitting between them. Germline CDR1 is SGHTA and CDR2 is FQGNSA. CDR3 in amino acids: CASSPQGEKLFF. The CDR3 nucleotides are TGTGCCAGCAGCCCACAGGGCGAAAAACTGTTTTTT. The full variable domain, its missing parts supplied by reference TRBV7-2 and TRBJ1-4, is GAGVSQSPSNKVTEKGKDVELRCDPISGHTALYWYRQSLGQGLEFLIYFQGNSAPDKSGLPSDRFSAERTGGSVSTLTIQRTQQEDSAVYLCASSPQGEKLFFGSGTQLSVL.

V is TRBV5-1 and J is TRBJ2-5; 7 bases align to TRBD1. Per the germline V gene, CDR1 is SGHRS and CDR2 is YFSETQ. V dropped 3 bases and J dropped 3; count of bases not matched to a gene: 8. The CDR3 has 15 amino acids. The CDR3 reads CASSSRQGLKETQYF. In DNA, the CDR3 is TGCGCCAGCAGCTCCCGACAGGGCTTAAAAGAGACCCAGTACTTC.